The 5 T cell receptor beta chains given below trace back to one sample, sequenced in a study of control samples from healthy donors and cancer patients. Generated by immunoSEQ multiplex PCR, the TCRdb table keeps only in-frame clones and is missing some. The sample has 63,000 or so clones; nearly 85% are singletons. Sequencing was carried out using blood. The receptors were sampled from a middle-aged man in good health.

The chain carries TRBV12-3 or TRBV12-4 and TRBJ2-1; possible D gene TRBD2, 6 bases. V was clipped by 3 bases and J by 10 bases, with 7 bases between them. There are 11 residues in the CDR3. The CDR3 nucleotides read TGTGCCAGCAGTTTTGGGGGGGAGCAGTTCTTC. Translating gives CASSFGGEQFF.

The V and J genes are TRBV6-1 and TRBJ1-6, with 10 bases aligning to TRBD1. The CDR3 runs 14 residues. Germline V lookup: CDR1 MNHNS, CDR2 SASEGT. V trimming: 6 bases; J trimming: 10 bases; junction bases outside the gene matches: 6. The CDR3 region is CASRLTGGKSPLHF. The CDR3 DNA sequence: TGTGCCAGCAGGCTGACAGGGGGCAAATCACCCCTCCACTTT.

This chain uses TRBV27 with TRBJ1-6, with a tentative D call TRBD1 (5 bases). Germline-derived CDR1 and CDR2 are MNHEY and SMNVEV (reference sequence). V lost 2 bases to trimming and J lost 5 bases, with 10 bases between them. This CDR3 comprises 15 residues. In nucleotides, the CDR3 is TGTGCCAGCAGTTTAAGCAGGGCCGATAATTCACCCCTCCACTTT. Protein sequence: CASSLSRADNSPLHF.

The rearrangement uses TRBV5-1 and TRBJ2-2; D call uncertain. The CDR3 runs to 14 residues. V lost 6 bases and J 0 bases, leaving 9 bases between the germline ends. Per germline, CDR1 SGHRS and CDR2 YFSETQ. In nucleotides, the CDR3 is TGCGCCAGCACCCGTCCATCGAACACCGGGGAGCTGTTTTTT. The encoded protein is CASTRPSNTGELFF.

The chain recombines TRBV10-2 with TRBJ2-1; the match to TRBD2 covers 10 bases. In germline, CDR1 is WSHSY, CDR2 SAAADI. This CDR3 contains 16 residues. V was pared by 6 bases and J by 9 bases, with 14 bases of the junction left unmatched. CDR3 amino acids: CASSGGSGRALGEQFF. The DNA for the CDR3 is TGCGCCAGCAGCGGAGGAAGCGGGAGGGCCTTGGGTGAGCAGTTCTTC.